What follows are 5 T cell receptor beta chains derived from one specimen sequenced in a study of vaccination and CD4 T cells after COVID-19. These receptors have no identified antigens. Scientists ran DNA taken from cultured CD4+ T cells through the Oncomine TCR Beta short-read assay for sequencing. TCRdb recomputed calls from the PCR reads with MiXCR, one row per CDR3 protein. The table has 7,500 to 9,000 distinct CDR3 sequences, 30% to 45% seen once; the top ten hold roughly an eighth. The treatment here: approximately nine-day PBMC culture with coronavirus spike peptide pools or control peptides (ViraFEST assay). Researchers collected the unexposed donor's CD4+ T cells before the COVID-19 pandemic (2011-2018). The sample taken for sequencing was CD4+ T cells from blood, cultured in vitro. All receptors derive from a human donor in good health.

This chain joins TRBV15 and TRBJ2-6; maybe TRBD1 (5 bases). The CDR3 extends over 15 amino acids. Germline CDR1 LNHNV, CDR2 YYDKDF (reference sequence). Trimming took 5 bases from V and 3 from J, leaving 11 bases between them. The CDR3 DNA sequence: TGTGCCACCAGCCCAGGGATCGGTGGGGCCAACGTCCTGACTTTC. Its protein is CATSPGIGGANVLTF.

This rearrangement joins TRBV7-6 to TRBJ1-1; 8 nucleotides line up with TRBD1. Germline assignment: CDR1 SGHVS and CDR2 FNYEAQ. The CDR3 consists of 14 residues. J was trimmed by 5 bases and V by 5 bases; bases with no gene match: 7. CDR3: CASSPRQGRTEAFF. Written as DNA, the CDR3 is TGTGCCAGCAGCCCCCGACAGGGGAGGACTGAAGCTTTCTTT.

The chain joins TRBV19 to TRBJ1-2; D is uncertain. Per germline, CDR1 LNHDA and CDR2 SQIVND (reference sequence). This CDR3 has 15 residues. The V end was cut by 1 base, the J end by 3 bases, with 12 bases between. CDR3 nucleotides: TGTGCCAGTAGTATAGGGAACACTAGGTACTATGGCTACACCTTC. Its protein product is CASSIGNTRYYGYTF.

This chain connects TRBV11-2 to TRBJ2-5; 9 positions agree with TRBD2. The CDR3 extends over 13 amino acids. Germline V gives CDR1 SGHAT, CDR2 FQNNGV. V lost 5 bases to trimming and J lost 5 bases; unmatched junction nucleotides: 3. The CDR3 sequence: CASSPSGRETQYF. CDR3 DNA sequence: TGTGCCAGCAGCCCCAGCGGGAGGGAGACCCAGTACTTC. The whole variable domain, filled in from reference TRBV11-2 and TRBJ2-5, reads EAGVAQSPRYKIIEKRQSVAFWCNPISGHATLYWYQQILGQGPKLLIQFQNNGVVDDSQLPKDRFSAERLKGVDSTLKIQPAKLEDSAVYLCASSPSGRETQYFGPGTRLLVL.

The chain uses TRBV6-1 and TRBJ1-1; the D gene is possibly TRBD1 (5 bases). The V end was cut by 6 bases, the J end by 0 bases, with 14 bases between. The CDR3 contains 15 residues. Germline V gene sequence: CDR1 MNHNS, CDR2 SASEGT. CDR3 region: CASRTRGLVNTEAFF. DNA of the CDR3: TGTGCCAGCAGAACACGGGGGTTAGTGAACACTGAAGCTTTCTTT.